This T cell receptor beta chain was identified in a study of shared clonotypes between healthy human individuals (dated by TCRdb to 2019 to 2021). Study-wide context: Three men and a couple of women, aged 18 to 49 years, made up the cohort. For each donor, three plates each were used for CD4 naive and CD4 memory, two plates were used for CD8 naive, and one plate was used for CD8 memory. To estimate repertoire size and how much clonotype sharing occurs between individuals, the study deeply sequenced the blood TCR repertoires of several healthy adults. To increase sequencing depth and limit assay-specific biases, different laboratories used diverse techniques to prepare libraries and sequence TCR repertoires. Each donor's leukapheresis produced roughly between roughly 0.85 and 10 billion PBMCs.

The donors were healthy, HIV-negative adults with no recently reported acute infections or vaccinations. Every donor was a Caucasian adult living in Nashville, Tennessee, USA. CD4+ T cells were enriched by magnetic negative selection, after which naive cells were positively selected on CD45RA and the negative fraction was taken as the memory subset. Blood was obtained by leukapheresis, after which PBMCs were separated by Ficoll-Histopaque density gradient centrifugation and cryopreserved in liquid nitrogen vapor phase. Analytical flow cytometry was used to check the purity and quantity of each magnetically sorted T cell population. Genomic DNA was isolated from every sorted fraction and measured by UV absorbance on a Nanodrop 2000c. TCR CDR3 regions were amplified from genomic DNA by multiplex PCR using the deep immunoSEQ assay. Extracted genomic DNA from each cell subset was distributed evenly across all wells of several immunoSEQ 96-well plates, and each plate was treated as a replicate. For sorted subsets, about 0.2 ug genomic DNA, equal to about 30,000 T cell genomes, was loaded into each replicate PCR. Purified libraries were measured with a Qubit 3.0 fluorometer, size-checked on a Bioanalyzer 2100, and measured again with the KAPA Library Quantification kit. Each immunoSEQ 96-well plate was sequenced on its own single-read 150-cycle Illumina NextSeq 550 flow cell. The original methods were these. Because the immunoSEQ output held only junctional sequences and lacked quality scores, the filtering could not match the filtering applied to full-length reads. To assign V/J genes and CDR3, sequences were annotated against IMGT germline references using PyIR, a Python wrapper for IgBLAST v1.9. Reads with weak V/J assignments (E-value above 1e-6), missing CDR3, stop codons, out-of-frame junctions, or ambiguous translated residues were removed. V3J clonotypes were defined by identical inferred V gene, J gene, and CDR3 amino acid sequence. To compute the percentage overlap between repertoires, the number of shared unique clonotypes was divided by the size of the smaller repertoire. RTK rarefaction, the Chao1 estimator, and Recon v2.1 estimates of unobserved clonotypes were used to assess repertoire richness. Generation probabilities were computed with OLGA for all TCRbeta clonotypes obtained by the gDNA method from a handful of donors. TCRdb holds this immuneACCESS table with in-frame rearrangements only. Some clones are missing; in checked studies, unresolved V genes explain under half, and the rest has no known cause. V and J calls and clone size are those listed in that table; D and trimming were worked out from the DNA. The sample has around 700,000 clones on record, more than 70% of them singletons. Together, the top ten hold around 2% of the sample.

What the research found in general, with its limitations: Compared with non-shared clonotypes, the clonotypes found in all four sorted-subset donors had higher generation probabilities. Approximately 5% of naive CD4, more than 3% of naive CD8, 2.3% of memory CD4, and about 0.4% of memory CD8 clonotypes were shared across several donors. The genetic and exposure-history diversity represented was limited by the small number of donors. Rarefaction of sorted-subset datasets indicated incomplete sequencing despite the large sequencing depth. Sampling was restricted to blood, and TCR repertoires in tissue are likely to differ from TCR repertoires in blood. Estimated clonotype richness was generally larger for naive than for memory subsets. Pairwise subsampling led to the expectation that sequencing depth would affect the degree of clonotype sharing among donors.

This clone was recorded a few times. It lacks a known antigen. Base qualities are not recorded, but no much larger clone differs from it by a single base. The source of this sequence is a woman aged 25-40 years in good health. What was sequenced was memory CD4+ T cells sorted from blood. The cell subset or site label, as the study defines it: CD45RA-negative fraction.

CDR3 sequence: CASSLYQGTALGETQYF. The nucleotides read TGTGCCAGCAGCTTGTATCAAGGGACCGCCCTCGGGGAGACCCAGTACTTC. The chain links TRBV5-6 with TRBJ2-5; the D element might be TRBD1 or TRBD2, as each aligns at 5 bases. Between the V and J ends, shortened by 1 base and 5 bases respectively, the junction contains 21 bases. CDR1 and CDR2 are read off the germline V gene as SGHDT and YYEEEE. The CDR3 contains 17 residues, cysteine and phenylalanine counted. Only the CDR3 DNA is retained, 51 bases long and in frame from the first base.